These 24 T cell receptor beta chains share one sample of origin, sequenced in a study of cytomegalovirus exposure and HLA in healthy donors (dated by TCRdb to between 2016 and 2019). Library creation used the immunoSEQ multiplex PCR assay. The multiplex PCR relied on a mix of 60 forward primers for TCR Vbeta segments and 13 reverse primers for TCR Jbeta segments. In TCRdb, the immuneACCESS table is reduced to in-frame sequences with V and J assigned. These tables do not hold every clone; where another copy was compared, an unresolved V gene accounts for under half, and the others remain unexplained. Recorded for this sample are around 190,000 clones; 79% of them occurred a single time. 1.5% to 2% of the sample lies in the top ten. Sequencing was done on a sample of PBMCs. These TCRs come from a young woman in good health and CMV-seronegative.

V and J are TRBV15 and TRBJ1-6; possibly TRBD1 for D (5 bases). The CDR3 is 16 residues long. Deletions cut 3 bases from V and 9 bases from J, with 18 bases between. CDR1 and CDR2 from the germline V gene are LNHNV and YYDKDF (reference sequence). CDR3 sequence reads: CATSSNQGIGRSPLHF. The CDR3 nucleotides read TGTGCCACCAGCAGTAACCAGGGAATAGGGCGTTCACCCCTCCACTTT.

The gene calls are TRBV4-3 and TRBJ1-1, with 8 bases lining up with TRBD1. CDR3 length: 13 amino acids. Per germline, CDR1 LGHNA and CDR2 YSLEER. With 5 bases clipped from V and 8 bases from J, the junction kept 7 bases outside the gene matches. This chain's CDR3 is CASSTRTGGEAFF. The CDR3 DNA reads TGCGCCAGCAGCACCCGTACAGGGGGGGAAGCTTTCTTT.

V gene TRBV21-1 combines with J gene TRBJ1-5. TRBV21-1 is a documented pseudogene. The CDR3 is made up of 15 amino acids. This chain's CDR3 is CASSKEERVNQPQHF. The CDR3 nucleotides are TGTGCCAGCAGCAAAGAAGAGCGGGTCAATCAGCCCCAGCATTTT.

Remarks on this clone: A junction boundary mismatches the germline segment, possibly from a read error. The identical CDR3 is also encoded by other nucleotide sequences in the sample. The rearrangement links TRBV25-1 to TRBJ1-1; 10 nucleotides agree with TRBD1. Germline CDR1 is MGHDK and CDR2 is SYGVNS. The CDR3 length is 15 residues. The CDR3 DNA reads as TGCGCCAGCAGTACCTTTCGGACAGGGGGCACTGAAGCTTTCTTT. Protein product: CASSTFRTGGTEAFF.

The chain is built from TRBV27 and TRBJ1-1; TRBD1 agrees at 7 bases. Germline trimming cut 5 bases from V and 1 base from J; bases unmatched to any gene: 4. Germline CDR1 and CDR2: MNHEY and SMNVEV (reference sequence). The CDR3 runs 14 residues. CDR3: CASSPGTENTEAFF. As DNA, the CDR3 is TGTGCCAGCAGTCCGGGGACAGAGAACACTGAAGCTTTCTTT.

This clone has a handful of counts. V and J are TRBV4-1 and TRBJ2-3, with D possibly matching TRBD2 (5 bases). CDR3 length: 13 residues. Trimming stripped 1 base from V and 3 bases from J, with 5 bases between. In germline, CDR1 is MGHRA, CDR2 YSYEKL. CDR3 in amino acids: CASSQAGTDTQYF. The CDR3 DNA sequence: TGCGCCAGCAGCCAAGCGGGGACAGATACGCAGTATTTT.

As for this clone: The junction departs from germline at one end; a sequencing error may be responsible. The J gene is TRBJ2-1, the V gene TRBV7-7; TRBD1 agrees at 8 bases. Germline V gives CDR1 SSHAT, CDR2 FNYEAQ (reference sequence). This CDR3 region has 13 residues. The CDR3 is CASSRTGPQEQFF. The CDR3 nucleotides read TGTGCTAGCAGCCGGACAGGGCCCCAAGAGCAGTTCTTC.

This chain links TRBV14 with TRBJ1-2, with 7 bases that match TRBD1. Germline assignment: CDR1 SGHDN and CDR2 FVKESK. CDR3 size: 15 residues. Losses at the gene ends were 4 bases for V and 4 bases for J; bases not matched to a gene: 9. In DNA, the CDR3 is TGTGCCAGCAGCCCCGTGACAGGGACGGTCTATGGCTACACCTTC. Its translation is CASSPVTGTVYGYTF.

This sequence joins TRBV25-1 and TRBJ1-2; D might be TRBD1 (6 bases). V gave up 7 bases and J gave up 6 bases, with 21 bases separating them. The CDR3 consists of 15 residues. Per germline, CDR1 MGHDK and CDR2 SYGVNS. This CDR3 is CASKFWGGVIHGYTF. The CDR3 nucleotides read TGTGCCAGCAAGTTTTGGGGGGGCGTAATTCATGGCTACACCTTC.

This rearrangement joins TRBV4-3 to TRBJ2-2; 13 nucleotides agree with TRBD2. This CDR3 region has 17 residues. The J segment lost 8 bases and the V segment lost 1 base, leaving 7 bases of the junction unmatched. Germline V gene lookup returns CDR1 LGHNA and CDR2 YSLEER. CDR3: CASSQGTSGRVSGELFF. The CDR3 nucleotides read TGCGCCAGCAGCCAAGGGACTAGCGGGAGAGTCTCGGGGGAGCTGTTTTTT.

The chain couples TRBV2 to TRBJ1-4; 8 nucleotides align to TRBD1. Trimming took 6 bases from V and 4 from J; bases not matched to a gene: 10. The V gene's germline CDR1 is SNHLY and CDR2 FYNNEI. CDR3 length: 16 residues. Written as DNA, the CDR3 is TGTGCCAGCAGGGCCACCTCAGGGGGCTTTAATGAAAAACTGTTTTTT. It yields the protein CASRATSGGFNEKLFF.

This clone was counted once. This sequence joins TRBV6-6 and TRBJ1-2; 9 bases fit TRBD1. The CDR3 spans 15 residues. Germline V gene lookup returns CDR1 MNHNY and CDR2 SVGAGI (reference sequence). Trimming took 2 bases from V and 3 from J; bases not matched to a gene: 4. CDR3 in DNA: TGTGCCAGCAGTTACCACCGGGACAGGGACTATGGCTACACCTTC. Protein: CASSYHRDRDYGYTF.

This chain joins TRBV9 and TRBJ1-4; 11 positions match TRBD1. The CDR3 loop spans 16 amino acids. Germline lookup yields CDR1 SGDLS and CDR2 YYNGEE. V was pared by 3 bases and J by 3 bases, with 4 bases of the junction left unmatched. The CDR3 sequence: CASSDSGQGANEKLFF. The CDR3 nucleotides read TGTGCCAGCAGCGATTCGGGACAGGGGGCTAATGAAAAACTGTTTTTT.

This clone has only a few counts. J is TRBJ2-1 and V is TRBV9, with TRBD2 matching over 7 bases. Trimming at V came to 1 base and at J to 1 base, leaving 8 bases not matched to a gene. This CDR3 contains 17 residues. CDR1 is SGDLS and CDR2 is YYNGEE in the germline V gene. The CDR3 DNA sequence: TGTGCCAGCAGCGTACATGAGGCGGGAGTATCCTACAATGAGCAGTTCTTC. It translates to CASSVHEAGVSYNEQFF. Full variable domain (missing parts from reference TRBV9 and TRBJ2-1): DSGVTQTPKHLITATGQRVTLRCSPRSGDLSVYWYQQSLDQGLQFLIQYYNGEERAKGNILERFSAQQFPDLHSELNLSSLELGDSALYFCASSVHEAGVSYNEQFFGPGTRLTVL.

This clone was seen once. This rearrangement joins TRBV7-2 to TRBJ2-7; the match to TRBD2 covers 9 bases. The V gene's germline CDR1 is SGHTA and CDR2 FQGNSA. There are 15 residues in the CDR3. V lost 6 bases and J lost 1; bases outside the gene matches: 7. CDR3 nucleotide sequence: TGTGCCAGCAGGGAAGGGACTAGCCTATCCTACGAGCAGTACTTC. As protein: CASREGTSLSYEQYF.

With respect to this clone: Other nucleotide sequences in the sample specify the same CDR3. This chain joins TRBV7-6 and TRBJ2-7; D remains unclear. The ends were cut back, 1 base at V and 0 bases at J, with 7 bases in the middle. This CDR3 has 14 residues. Germline CDR1 reads SGHVS; CDR2 reads FNYEAQ. The CDR3: CASSLGQSSYEQYF. In DNA, the CDR3 is TGTGCCAGCAGCTTAGGACAAAGCTCCTACGAGCAGTACTTC.

The genes are TRBV28 and TRBJ2-7; 7 bases line up with TRBD1. V shed 2 bases, J shed 4 bases, and the junction held 5 bases outside the gene matches. Germline lookup yields CDR1 MDHEN and CDR2 SYDVKM. This CDR3 spans 14 amino acids. The CDR3 loop is CASSLIQGNYEQYF. The CDR3 nucleotides read TGTGCCAGCAGTTTAATACAGGGGAATTACGAGCAGTACTTC.

In its sample, this clone was seen once. The chain couples TRBV6-5 to TRBJ2-7; 10 nucleotides align to TRBD2. The CDR3 has 15 amino acids. Trimming at V came to 5 bases and at J to 6 bases, leaving 10 bases not matched to a gene. Germline V gene lookup returns CDR1 MNHEY and CDR2 SVGAGI. CDR3 region: CASSTGLARGGEQYF. CDR3 sequence (DNA): TGTGCCAGCAGTACGGGACTAGCGCGGGGAGGCGAGCAGTACTTC.

This chain links TRBV19 with TRBJ2-3; the match to TRBD2 covers 8 bases. J lost 2 bases, V lost 1 base, and 5 bases had no gene match. Germline CDR1 and CDR2: LNHDA and SQIVND (reference sequence). The CDR3 is 16 amino acids. The CDR3 sequence is CASSIGPSGFTDTQYF. In DNA, the CDR3 is TGTGCCAGTAGTATAGGGCCTAGCGGGTTCACAGATACGCAGTATTTT.

The chain uses TRBV27 and TRBJ1-1; maybe TRBD1 (6 bases). Germline V gene lookup returns CDR1 MNHEY and CDR2 SMNVEV (reference sequence). Trimming cost V 3 bases and J 5 bases, with 19 bases left between them. CDR3 length equals 16 residues. CDR3 in amino acids: CASSLAGGTLGTEAFF. The CDR3, as DNA: TGTGCCAGCAGTTTGGCTGGGGGCACCCTTGGGACTGAAGCTTTCTTT.

The count of this clone is one. This CDR3 is CASSDRGGRVPDTQYF. CDR3 sequence (DNA): TGCGCCAGCAGTGACAGAGGGGGCCGTGTCCCAGATACGCAGTATTTT. The chain links TRBV10-1 to TRBJ2-3; the match to TRBD1 covers 7 bases. This CDR3 has 16 amino acids. The germline V gene has CDR1 WNHNN and CDR2 SYGVQD (reference sequence). J gave up 4 bases and V 3 bases, and 10 bases lay outside the gene matches.

This clone was observed a few times. V is TRBV2 and J is TRBJ1-5, with 7 bases aligning to TRBD1. This CDR3 spans 14 amino acids. Germline CDR1 SNHLY, CDR2 FYNNEI. The V and J ends lost 3 bases and 4 bases, in that order; junction bases with no gene match: 3. CDR3 loop: CASSETRGNQPQHF. As DNA, the CDR3 is TGTGCCAGCAGTGAGACCAGGGGGAATCAGCCCCAGCATTTT.

Only a few counts were recorded for this clone. This chain links TRBV6-5 with TRBJ1-2, with D possibly TRBD1 on 5 matching bases. The germline CDR1 and CDR2 sequences are MNHEY and SVGAGI. The CDR3 has 15 amino acids. V was shortened by 0 bases and J by 7 bases, with 15 bases between the two germline ends. This CDR3 is CASSYSAGFSSGYTF. The CDR3 nucleotides read TGTGCCAGCAGTTACTCGGCAGGGTTTTCATCTGGCTACACCTTC.

This clone is a singleton in its sample. This chain connects TRBV28 to TRBJ1-4, with D maybe TRBD1 (5 bases). The ends were cut back, 3 bases at V and 10 bases at J, with 15 bases in the middle. Germline lookup yields CDR1 MDHEN and CDR2 SYDVKM. The CDR3 runs to 14 residues. The DNA for the CDR3 is TGTGCCAGCAGTTTTAGGCAGAACGGGGGAAAACTGTTTTTT. It translates to CASSFRQNGGKLFF.